This is a list of T cell receptor beta chains from one sample in a study of beta chain features in type 1 diabetes. Profiling relied on immunoSEQ multiplex PCR, and the TCRdb table lists in-frame clones only, not all of them. The repertoire holds 300,000 to 350,000 clones, with around an eighth as singletons. The specimen was naive CD4+ T cells from blood. The receptors were gathered from a woman aged 18-30 years with type 1 diabetes. CDR3s include the opening cysteine and the closing phenylalanine or tryptophan. The order of the fields is J gene, clone size, V gene, D gene, CDR3 DNA, CDR3 protein. The D gene is left open where the match is weak. For some rows the clone size is stated as once, few or many, or as a class when expanded; others skip it.

>TRBJ1-2|few|TRBV7-2|TRBD1
TGTGCCAGCAGCTACAGGGGGGTGTCCTATGGCTACACCTTC
CASSYRGVSYGYTF
>TRBJ2-1|few|TRBV6-5|TRBD2
TGTGCCAGCATCAAAGCGGGAGGGCCCCACAATGAGCAGTTCTTC
CASIKAGGPHNEQFF
>TRBJ2-1|NA|TRBV28|TRBD2
TGTGCCAGCAGTTTATTAGCGGGAGGCCCCTACAATGAGCAGTTCTTC
CASSLLAGGPYNEQFF
>TRBJ2-5|few|TRBV5-4|NA
TGTGCCAGCAGCTTCGTAGCAGGGGAGACCCAGTACTTC
CASSFVAGETQYF
>TRBJ2-1|few|TRBV18|TRBD2
TGTGCCAGCTCCCCCGCCCCCACTAGCGGGAATGAGCAGTTCTTC
CASSPAPTSGNEQFF
>TRBJ2-2|NA|TRBV14|NA
TGTGCCAGCAGCCGACTTCAGGGTTTCACCGGGGAGCTGTTTTTT
CASSRLQGFTGELFF
>TRBJ2-3|few|TRBV5-1|TRBD1
TGCGCCAGCAGCAATCAGGGGGCAGATACGCAGTATTTT
CASSNQGADTQYF
>TRBJ2-7|NA|TRBV10-3|TRBD1
TGTGCCATCAGTGAGTCGATGGACAGGAATTCTTTTGTGTACTTC
CAISESMDRNSFVYF
>TRBJ2-5|few|TRBV6-1|NA
TGTGCCAGCTCTAGAAGGATCGGGGAAGAGACCCAGTACTTC
CASSRRIGEETQYF
>TRBJ2-7|NA|TRBV7-8|NA
TGTGCCAGCAGTACCGGGACATTCCGATTCTACGAGCAGTACTTC
CASSTGTFRFYEQYF
>TRBJ2-1|NA|TRBV5-8|NA
TGTGCCAGCGCCCTAGGGAGGAACAATGAGCAGTTCTTC
CASALGRNNEQFF
>TRBJ2-5|NA|TRBV5-4|NA
TGTGCCAGCAGCTTGTTAAGCCAGGGCCCTAGACAAGAGACCCAGTACTTC
CASSLLSQGPRQETQYF
>TRBJ2-1|few|TRBV19|TRBD2
TGTGCCACCCGGACTAGCGGGTATGACAGCTCCTACAATGAGCAGTTCTTC
CATRTSGYDSSYNEQFF
>TRBJ2-3|few|TRBV30|TRBD2
TGTGCCTGGAGTAGGCGGGAGTGGACAGATACGCAGTATTTT
CAWSRREWTDTQYF
>TRBJ2-3|NA|TRBV7-2|NA
TGTGCCAGCAGCCCGAACCAACGGGGAGATACGCAGTATTTT
CASSPNQRGDTQYF
>TRBJ2-7|NA|TRBV7-2|NA
TGTGCCAGCAGCTCTAGGGGCGGGAAGTACGAGCAGTACTTC
CASSSRGGKYEQYF
>TRBJ1-5|NA|TRBV11-2|NA
TGTGCCAGCAGCTCTACGGGGGAAGGGCCCCAGCATTTT
CASSSTGEGPQHF
>TRBJ2-5|few|TRBV25-1|NA
TGTGCCAGCAGTGAAGGAGGGGGGGGAGAGACCCAGTACTTC
CASSEGGGGETQYF
>TRBJ1-5|few|TRBV7-2|TRBD1
TGTGCCAGCAGCCCCACAGGGGTCCATCAGCCCCAGCATTTT
CASSPTGVHQPQHF
>TRBJ2-1|NA|TRBV9|TRBD2
TGTGCCAGCAGCGTAGAACTAGCGGCAAGGGAGCAGTTCTTC
CASSVELAAREQFF
>TRBJ1-1|few|TRBV6-5|TRBD1
TGTGCCAGCAGTCGGGACAGTCTCTGGTCTGGAGCTTTCTTT
CASSRDSLWSGAFF
>TRBJ2-1|NA|TRBV4-2|NA
TGTGCCAGCAGCCAAGGGCCCCGTAACAATGAGCAGTTCTTC
CASSQGPRNNEQFF